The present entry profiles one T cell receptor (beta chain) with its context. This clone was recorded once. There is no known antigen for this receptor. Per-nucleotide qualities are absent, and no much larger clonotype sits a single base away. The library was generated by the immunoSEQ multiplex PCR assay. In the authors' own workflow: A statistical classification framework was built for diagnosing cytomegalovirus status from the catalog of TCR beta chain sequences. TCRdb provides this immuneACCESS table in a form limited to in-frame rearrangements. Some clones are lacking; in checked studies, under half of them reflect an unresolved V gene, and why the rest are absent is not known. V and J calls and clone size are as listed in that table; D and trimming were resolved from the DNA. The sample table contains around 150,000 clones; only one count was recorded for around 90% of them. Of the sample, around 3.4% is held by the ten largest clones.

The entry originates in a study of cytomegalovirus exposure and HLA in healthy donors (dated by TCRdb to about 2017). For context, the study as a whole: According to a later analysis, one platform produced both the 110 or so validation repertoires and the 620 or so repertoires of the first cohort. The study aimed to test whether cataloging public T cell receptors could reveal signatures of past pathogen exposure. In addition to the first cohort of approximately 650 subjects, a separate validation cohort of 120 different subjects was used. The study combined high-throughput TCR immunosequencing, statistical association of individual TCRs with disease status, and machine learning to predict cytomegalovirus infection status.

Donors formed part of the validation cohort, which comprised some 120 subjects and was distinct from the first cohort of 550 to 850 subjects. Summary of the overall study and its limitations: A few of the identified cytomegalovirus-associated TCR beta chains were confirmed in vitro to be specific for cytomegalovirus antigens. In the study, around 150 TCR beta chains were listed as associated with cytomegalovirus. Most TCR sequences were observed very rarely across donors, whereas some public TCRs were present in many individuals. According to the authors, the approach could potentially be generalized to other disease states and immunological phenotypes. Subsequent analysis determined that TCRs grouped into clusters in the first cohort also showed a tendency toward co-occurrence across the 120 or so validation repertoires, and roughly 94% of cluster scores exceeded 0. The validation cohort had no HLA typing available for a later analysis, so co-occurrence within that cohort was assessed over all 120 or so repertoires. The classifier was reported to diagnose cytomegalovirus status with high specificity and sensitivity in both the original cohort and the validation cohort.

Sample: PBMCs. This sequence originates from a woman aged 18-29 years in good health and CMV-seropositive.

CDR3 protein: CATGQTFTDTQYF. The nucleotides read TGTGCCACCGGACAGACCTTTACAGATACGCAGTATTTT. The rearrangement combines TRBV6-5 with TRBJ2-3; D gene: possibly TRBD1, on 6 matching bases. The CDR3, cysteine through phenylalanine, is 13 amino acids long. Only the CDR3 part of the read is kept: 39 bases, read in frame from the first base. Reading the germline V gene gives CDR1 MNHEY and CDR2 SVGAGI. Between the V and J ends, shortened by 10 bases and 3 bases respectively, the junction contains 14 bases.